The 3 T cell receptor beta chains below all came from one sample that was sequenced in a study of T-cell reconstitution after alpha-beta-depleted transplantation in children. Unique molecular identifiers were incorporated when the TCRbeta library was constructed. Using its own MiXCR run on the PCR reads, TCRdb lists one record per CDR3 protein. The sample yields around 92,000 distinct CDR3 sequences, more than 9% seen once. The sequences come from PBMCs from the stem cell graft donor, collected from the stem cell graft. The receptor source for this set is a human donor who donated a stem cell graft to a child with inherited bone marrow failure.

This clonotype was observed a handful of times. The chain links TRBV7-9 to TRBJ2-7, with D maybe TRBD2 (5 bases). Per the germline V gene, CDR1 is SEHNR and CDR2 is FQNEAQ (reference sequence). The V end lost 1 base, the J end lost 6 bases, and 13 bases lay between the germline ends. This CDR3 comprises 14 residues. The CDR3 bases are TGTGCCAGCAGCTTAGGGCTATTTGGACTCGAGCAGTACTTC. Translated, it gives CASSLGLFGLEQYF.

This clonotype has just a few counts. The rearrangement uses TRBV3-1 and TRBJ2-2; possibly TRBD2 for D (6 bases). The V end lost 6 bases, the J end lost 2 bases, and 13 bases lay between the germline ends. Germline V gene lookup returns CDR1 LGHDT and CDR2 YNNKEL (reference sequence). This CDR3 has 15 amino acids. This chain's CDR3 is CASSQTGRNTGELFF. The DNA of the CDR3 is TGTGCCAGCAGTCAAACCGGGAGAAACACCGGGGAGCTGTTTTTT.

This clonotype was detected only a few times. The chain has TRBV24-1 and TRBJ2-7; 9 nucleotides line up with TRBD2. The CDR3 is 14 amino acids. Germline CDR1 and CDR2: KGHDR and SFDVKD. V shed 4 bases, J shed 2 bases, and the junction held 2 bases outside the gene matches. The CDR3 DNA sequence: TGTGCCACCAGTGAGGCGGGAGGGACCTACGAGCAGTACTTC. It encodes CATSEAGGTYEQYF.